The TCR beta chain under discussion was sequenced for a study of CD8 T cells in Susac syndrome. The germline gives CDR1 MNHEY, CDR2 SVGAGI. The V and J ends lost 2 bases and 6 bases, in that order; junction bases with no gene match: 5. This CDR3 has 15 residues. The authors reverse transcribed about 0.45 to 1 ug RNA with random hexamers. Amplification of the TCR beta CDR3 was carried out by immunoSEQ multiplex PCR, which spanned a total of 54 Vbeta and 13 Jbeta segments. TCRdb redid the calling of the immunoSEQ multiplex PCR reads with MiXCR, one entry per CDR3 protein. The sample contains about 120,000 distinct CDR3 sequences, about 92% of which appear only once. The authors carried out high-throughput sequencing of TCR beta. They applied it to CD8+ and CD4+ T cells obtained from blood. TEMRA cells underwent FACS enrichment and CD8+ and CD4+ T cells underwent negative isolation.

The TCR originated in a human donor with multiple sclerosis. What was sequenced was CD4+ T cells from PBMCs. V gene TRBV6-5 combines with J gene TRBJ2-2; TRBD2 aligns across 8 bases. The CDR3 is CASSYVSGEAGELFF. DNA for the CDR3: TGTGCCAGCAGTTACGTTAGCGGGGAAGCCGGGGAGCTGTTTTTT.